Reported below is one T cell receptor beta chain. The CDR3 contains 14 residues. Germline CDR1 reads SNHLY; CDR2 reads FYNNEI. Trimming left V 2 bases short and J 5 bases short, with 7 bases between. The sample comes from a study of control samples from healthy donors and cancer patients. Generated by immunoSEQ multiplex PCR, the TCRdb table keeps only in-frame clones and is missing some. The table lists 120,000 or so clones, approximately 90% of them singletons. The TCR originated in a man between 18 and 35 years old in good health. The chain recombines TRBV2 with TRBJ1-6; D call uncertain. What was sequenced was blood. CDR3 sequence: CASSELQNNSPLHF. The CDR3 nucleotides read TGTGCCAGCAGTGAACTACAGAATAATTCACCCCTCCACTTT.